The next 23 T cell receptor beta chains were all read from a single sample in a study of shared clonotypes between healthy human individuals. Method: immunoSEQ multiplex PCR; TCRdb's copy keeps in-frame clones and lacks some. This sample has more than 2,000,000 clones; 93% occur once, and the top ten carry about 0.37%. The source material was naive CD4+ T cells from PBMCs. Subset specified: CD45RA+ positively selected. The receptors here all came from a man aged 18 to 29 in good health. Some clones in this sample may be carry-over from other donors' samples.

The V gene is TRBV7-2, the J gene TRBJ2-1; possibly TRBD2 for D (5 bases). V lost 3 bases to trimming and J lost 7 bases, with 16 bases between them. CDR1 and CDR2 from the germline V gene are SGHTA and FQGNSA. This CDR3 comprises 15 residues. In nucleotides, the CDR3 is TGTGCCAGCAGCTTCCTAGTGGGAGATGGGAATGAGCAGTTCTTC. Its translation is CASSFLVGDGNEQFF. Combining the CDR3 with reference TRBV7-2 and TRBJ2-1 gives the whole variable domain GAGVSQSPSNKVTEKGKDVELRCDPISGHTALYWYRQSLGQGLEFLIYFQGNSAPDKSGLPSDRFSAERTGGSVSTLTIQRTQQEDSAVYLCASSFLVGDGNEQFFGPGTRLTVL.

The chain is built from TRBV7-2 and TRBJ2-3; possible D gene TRBD2, 6 bases. The V gene lost 5 bases and the J gene lost 3 bases, with 15 bases spanning the gap. Looked up from germline, CDR1 is SGHTA and CDR2 is FQGNSA. The CDR3 length is 15 residues. CDR3 residues: CASSPRFSGTDTQYF. CDR3 coding DNA: TGTGCCAGCAGCCCCCGTTTCAGCGGGACAGATACGCAGTATTTT.

This chain joins TRBV2 and TRBJ2-1, with TRBD2 matching over 7 bases. CDR1 SNHLY and CDR2 FYNNEI come from the germline V gene. After removal of 2 bases from V and 6 bases from J, the junction contained 10 bases not matched to a gene. The CDR3 sequence is 16 residues long. DNA of the CDR3: TGTGCCAGCAGTGAACGCGGGAGAGAGAGGTCCAATGAGCAGTTCTTC. Its translation: CASSERGRERSNEQFF.

The chain couples TRBV18 to TRBJ2-7; 7 bases agree with TRBD1. Germline V gene lookup returns CDR1 KGHSH and CDR2 LQKENI. This CDR3 is 15 amino acids long. V lost 6 bases to trimming and J lost 3 bases; unmatched junction nucleotides: 11. Here the CDR3 reads CASSPEDRSSYEQYF. Written as DNA, the CDR3 is TGTGCCAGCTCGCCGGAGGACAGGAGCAGCTACGAGCAGTACTTC.

The V and J genes are TRBV10-3 and TRBJ2-7; 10 nucleotides agree with TRBD2. The germline CDR1 and CDR2 sequences are ENHRY and SYGVKD. Trimming cost V 5 bases and J 3 bases; bases outside gene matches: 4. CDR3 length equals 14 residues. The CDR3 region is CAISWTSGYYEQYF. The CDR3, as DNA: TGTGCCATCAGTTGGACTAGCGGATACTACGAGCAGTACTTC.

CDR3 in DNA: TGTGCCAGCAGCCCTTCCTTTGGGGAAATGCATGGCTACACCTTC. Protein product: CASSPSFGEMHGYTF. The chain carries TRBV7-2 and TRBJ1-2; D is unresolved. CDR1 and CDR2 (germline): SGHTA, FQGNSA. The CDR3 spans 15 residues. V was clipped by 5 bases and J by 6 bases, with 19 bases between them. The complete variable domain, with remaining parts taken from reference TRBV7-2 and TRBJ1-2, reads GAGVSQSPSNKVTEKGKDVELRCDPISGHTALYWYRQSLGQGLEFLIYFQGNSAPDKSGLPSDRFSAERTGGSVSTLTIQRTQQEDSAVYLCASSPSFGEMHGYTFGSGTRLTVV.

The V and J genes are TRBV5-1 and TRBJ1-2, with unresolved D. This CDR3 spans 13 amino acids. V lost 4 bases to trimming and J lost 3 bases, with 10 bases between them. From germline, CDR1 is SGHRS and CDR2 YFSETQ. The CDR3 here is CASSIDAYYGYTF. The CDR3 coding sequence is TGCGCCAGCAGCATCGACGCGTACTATGGCTACACCTTC. The complete variable domain, with remaining parts taken from reference TRBV5-1 and TRBJ1-2, reads KAGVTQTPRYLIKTRGQQVTLSCSPISGHRSVSWYQQTPGQGLQFLFEYFSETQRNKGNFPGRFSGRQFSNSRSEMNVSTLELGDSALYLCASSIDAYYGYTFGSGTRLTVV.

The V call is TRBV9, the J call TRBJ2-1; 11 bases are shared with TRBD2. This CDR3 contains 16 residues. Trimming took 0 bases from V and 6 from J; bases not matched to a gene: 5. The germline CDR1 and CDR2 sequences are SGDLS and YYNGEE. The CDR3 DNA reads as TGTGCCAGCAGCGTAGAACTAGCGGGAGCTCGCAATGAGCAGTTCTTC. Translating gives CASSVELAGARNEQFF.

The chain has TRBV5-6 and TRBJ1-2; 7 bases line up with TRBD1. From germline, CDR1 is SGHDT and CDR2 YYEEEE. J gave up 7 bases and V 1 base, and 1 base lay outside the gene matches. This CDR3 contains 12 residues. The CDR3 here is CASSLNRGGYTF. DNA of the CDR3: TGTGCCAGCAGCTTGAACAGGGGTGGCTACACCTTC.

The chain has TRBV4-2 and TRBJ2-1; 7 positions match TRBD2. The V gene's germline CDR1 is LGHNA and CDR2 YNFKEQ. The CDR3 is made up of 16 amino acids. Losses at the gene ends were 4 bases for V and 8 bases for J; bases not matched to a gene: 14. CDR3 amino acids: CASSLSLAVPPDEQFF. CDR3 DNA: TGTGCCAGCAGCCTCTCTCTAGCGGTCCCGCCCGATGAGCAGTTCTTC.

The rearrangement uses TRBV5-8 and TRBJ2-7; 16 bases line up with TRBD2. Germline CDR1 reads SGHTS; CDR2 reads YDEGEE. This CDR3 spans 16 amino acids. Trimming took 4 bases from V and 4 from J; bases not matched to a gene: 5. CDR3: CASSLPGLAGGYEQYF. The CDR3 bases are TGTGCCAGCAGCCTACCGGGACTAGCGGGAGGGTACGAGCAGTACTTC.

This clone was detected once. The gene calls are TRBV27 and TRBJ2-1; 10 bases line up with TRBD1. Germline-derived CDR1 and CDR2 are MNHEY and SMNVEV (reference sequence). Losses at the gene ends were 0 bases for V and 10 bases for J; bases not matched to a gene: 12. The CDR3 contains 17 residues. CDR3 protein: CASSLSTGGAWVGEQFF. The CDR3, as DNA: TGTGCCAGCAGTTTATCGACAGGGGGCGCTTGGGTCGGGGAGCAGTTCTTC.

The rearrangement joins TRBV10-3 to TRBJ2-7; the D is unclear. Trimming left V 5 bases short and J 6 bases short, with 11 bases between. This CDR3 spans 12 amino acids. The germline V gene encodes CDR1 ENHRY and CDR2 SYGVKD. The CDR3 spells CAISNPLSEQYF. In nucleotides, the CDR3 is TGTGCCATCAGTAACCCTCTCTCCGAGCAGTACTTC.

The rearrangement joins TRBV14 to TRBJ2-5; 8 bases match TRBD2. V lost 0 bases, J lost 3 bases, and 6 bases stayed unmatched. The germline V gene encodes CDR1 SGHDN and CDR2 FVKESK. The length of the CDR3 is 16 residues. The CDR3 DNA follows: TGTGCCAGCAGCCAAGAGGCCAGCGGGAGCGAAGAGACCCAGTACTTC. It is translated as CASSQEASGSEETQYF.

The J gene is TRBJ2-5, the V gene TRBV9; 8 positions match TRBD2. Germline assignment: CDR1 SGDLS and CDR2 YYNGEE. The V and J ends lost 4 bases and 5 bases, in that order; junction bases with no gene match: 7. The CDR3 extends over 14 amino acids. In nucleotides, the CDR3 is TGTGCCAGCAGCAGAGCGGGAGCTATCGAGACCCAGTACTTC. Translation: CASSRAGAIETQYF.

On this clone itself: This sample includes further DNA sequences coding for the same CDR3. The chain links TRBV5-1 to TRBJ1-4; no clear D. This CDR3 spans 12 amino acids. Trimming stripped 0 bases from V and 7 bases from J, with 4 bases between. Germline CDR1 and CDR2: SGHRS and YFSETQ. The CDR3 loop is CASSLVGEKLFF. The CDR3 bases are TGCGCCAGCAGCTTGGTTGGTGAAAAACTGTTTTTT.

V and J are TRBV5-4 and TRBJ2-1; 11 bases match TRBD2. The germline V gene encodes CDR1 SGHNT and CDR2 YYREEE (reference sequence). Losses at the gene ends were 6 bases for V and 8 bases for J; bases not matched to a gene: 13. The CDR3 covers 16 residues. For the CDR3, the DNA is TGTGCCAGCACCACAGGGCCTAGCGGGAGGCCCCATGAGCAGTTCTTC. This encodes CASTTGPSGRPHEQFF.

The chain links TRBV11-2 to TRBJ2-5; TRBD2 matches 10 bases. This CDR3 is built from 15 residues. Germline V CDR1 and CDR2: SGHAT, FQNNGV. V shed 2 bases and J 6 bases; nucleotides not matched to a gene: 6. CDR3 DNA sequence: TGTGCCAGCAGCTTACCTAGCGGGAGATATCAGACCCAGTACTTC. Translating gives CASSLPSGRYQTQYF.

CDR3 nucleotide sequence: TGTGCCATCAGTGAGTCGGGGTCTTACAATGAGCAGTTCTTC. Protein: CAISESGSYNEQFF. This chain uses TRBV10-3 with TRBJ2-1; no reliable D call. The CDR3 sequence is 14 residues long. The germline V gene encodes CDR1 ENHRY and CDR2 SYGVKD. V dropped 0 bases and J dropped 4 bases, with 7 bases sitting between them.

This chain links TRBV10-3 with TRBJ2-2, with D hard to call. The CDR3 runs to 16 residues. The germline V gene has CDR1 ENHRY and CDR2 SYGVKD. Trimming took off 6 bases at V and 2 bases at J, with 16 bases between the two ends. The chain's CDR3 is CAISRPDWQNTGELFF. The CDR3 region has the DNA TGTGCCATCAGCCGACCAGATTGGCAAAACACCGGGGAGCTGTTTTTT.

About this clone: The germline gene is not matched at one end of the junction; a read error may be the cause. This sample includes further DNA sequences coding for the same CDR3. The chain uses TRBV5-1 and TRBJ2-2; no firm D call. This CDR3 comprises 14 residues. CDR1 is SGHRS, CDR2 YFSETQ, per germline. CDR3 nucleotides: TGCGCCAGCAGTTTGGCAGGGAACACCGGGGAGCTGTTTTTT. This codes for CASSLAGNTGELFF. Looking up the rest from reference TRBV5-1 and TRBJ2-2 gives the full variable domain: KAGVTQTPRYLIKTRGQQVTLSCSPISGHRSVSWYQQTPGQGLQFLFEYFSETQRNKGNFPGRFSGRQFSNSRSEMNVSTLELGDSALYLCASSLAGNTGELFFGEGSRLTVL.

The chain recombines TRBV6-6 with TRBJ1-1, with 10 nucleotides matching TRBD1. The trim removed 6 bases at V and 8 bases at J, leaving 6 bases unmatched. CDR3 length equals 13 residues. CDR1 and CDR2 from the germline V gene are MNHNY and SVGAGI (reference sequence). CDR3 sequence reads: CASSPTGGNEAFF. The CDR3 DNA reads TGTGCCAGCAGCCCGACAGGGGGCAACGAAGCTTTCTTT.

CDR3 loop: CASSEGGGSYGYTF. DNA of the CDR3: TGTGCCAGCAGTGAGGGGGGGGGAAGCTATGGCTACACCTTC. The V gene is TRBV6-1, the J gene TRBJ1-2, with D perhaps TRBD1 (5 bases). V was trimmed by 3 bases and J by 4 bases, leaving 12 bases between them. Germline V gene lookup returns CDR1 MNHNS and CDR2 SASEGT. The CDR3 loop spans 14 amino acids.